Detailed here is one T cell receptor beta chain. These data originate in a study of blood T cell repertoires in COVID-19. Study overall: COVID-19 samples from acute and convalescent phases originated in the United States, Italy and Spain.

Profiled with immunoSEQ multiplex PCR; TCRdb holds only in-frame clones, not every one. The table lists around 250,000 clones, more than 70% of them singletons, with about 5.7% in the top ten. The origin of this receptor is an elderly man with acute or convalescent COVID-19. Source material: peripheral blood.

The CDR3 nucleotides are TGTGCCATCAGCCACGCGGGCGGCAATCAGCCCCAGCATTTT. Amino acid sequence: CAISHAGGNQPQHF. The chain couples TRBV10-3 to TRBJ1-5; no reliable D call. This CDR3 is 14 amino acids long. V was cut by 6 bases and J by 2 bases, with 11 bases left in between. Germline values: CDR1 ENHRY, CDR2 SYGVKD.